This TCR beta chain was recovered during a study of blood T cell repertoires in COVID-19. Study in general: The United States, Italy and Spain were the sources of the acute and convalescent COVID-19 samples. Sources were T cells, B-cell-depleted T cells, or PBMCs; the material itself was cDNA or gDNA.

CDR3 length equals 14 residues. CDR1 is SEHNR and CDR2 is FQNEAQ in the germline V gene (reference sequence). The V end was cut by 6 bases, the J end by 7 bases, with 18 bases between. Across roughly 25 US areas, participants ranged in age from about 18 to 100 years. As originally analysed: Nucleated cell number was recorded as an estimate derived from reference gene primer amplification. The data were produced by immunoSEQ multiplex PCR, yet TCRdb's version contains in-frame clones alone and is incomplete. V, J and clone size reflect that table, while D and trimming were determined from the DNA. This table has some 330,000 clones, 86% appearing once.

The specimen was PBMCs or T cells enriched from blood (not recorded which). The sequence was collected from a man aged 30 to 45 who had recovered from COVID-19. This chain joins TRBV7-9 and TRBJ1-2; a weak D match, TRBD1 (5 bases). CDR3 region: CASSLDLDRVGYTF. CDR3 nucleotide sequence: TGTGCCAGCAGTCTCGATCTCGACAGAGTTGGCTACACCTTC.